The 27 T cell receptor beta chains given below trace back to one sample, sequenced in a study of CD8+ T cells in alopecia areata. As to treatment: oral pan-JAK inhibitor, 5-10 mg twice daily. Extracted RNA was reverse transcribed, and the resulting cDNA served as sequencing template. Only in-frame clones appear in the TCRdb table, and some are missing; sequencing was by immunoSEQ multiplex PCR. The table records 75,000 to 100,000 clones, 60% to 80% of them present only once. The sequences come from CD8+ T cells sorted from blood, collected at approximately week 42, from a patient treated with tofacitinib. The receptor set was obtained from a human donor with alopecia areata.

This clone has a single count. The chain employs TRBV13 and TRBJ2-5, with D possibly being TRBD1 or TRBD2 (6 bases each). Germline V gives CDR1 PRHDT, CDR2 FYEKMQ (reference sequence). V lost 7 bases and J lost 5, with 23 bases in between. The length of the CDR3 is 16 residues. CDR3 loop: CASNKKGGQSGETQYF. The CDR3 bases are TGTGCCAGCAACAAGAAAGGAGGACAGAGCGGGGAGACCCAGTACTTC. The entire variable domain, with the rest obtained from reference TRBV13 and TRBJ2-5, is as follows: AAGVIQSPRHLIKEKRETATLKCYPIPRHDTVYWYQQGPGQDPQFLISFYEKMQSDKGSIPDRFSAQQFSDYHSELNMSSLELGDSALYFCASNKKGGQSGETQYFGPGTRLLVL.

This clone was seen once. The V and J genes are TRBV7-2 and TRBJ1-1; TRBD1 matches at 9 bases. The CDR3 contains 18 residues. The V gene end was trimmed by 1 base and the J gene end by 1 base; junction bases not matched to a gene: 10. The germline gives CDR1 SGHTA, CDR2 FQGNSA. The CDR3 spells CASSLETWTGAKNTEAFF. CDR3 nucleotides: TGTGCCAGCAGCTTAGAGACATGGACAGGGGCCAAGAACACTGAAGCTTTCTTT.

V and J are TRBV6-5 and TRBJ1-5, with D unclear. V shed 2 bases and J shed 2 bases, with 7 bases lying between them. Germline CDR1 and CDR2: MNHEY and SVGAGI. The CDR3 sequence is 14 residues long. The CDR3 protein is CASSYGKGNQPQHF. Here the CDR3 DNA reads TGTGCCAGCAGTTACGGAAAGGGCAATCAGCCCCAGCATTTT.

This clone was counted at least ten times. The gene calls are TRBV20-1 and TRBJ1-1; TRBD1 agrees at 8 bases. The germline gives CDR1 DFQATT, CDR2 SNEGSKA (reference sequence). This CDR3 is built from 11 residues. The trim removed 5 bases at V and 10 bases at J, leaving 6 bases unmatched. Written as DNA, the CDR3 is TGCAGTGCTTTACAGGGGGAAAGAGCTTTCTTT. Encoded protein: CSALQGERAFF.

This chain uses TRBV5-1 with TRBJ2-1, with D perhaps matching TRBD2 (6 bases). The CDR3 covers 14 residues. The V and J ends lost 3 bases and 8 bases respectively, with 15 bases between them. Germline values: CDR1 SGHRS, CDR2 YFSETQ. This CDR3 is CASSWQGGVYEQFF. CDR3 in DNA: TGCGCCAGCAGCTGGCAGGGAGGTGTGTATGAGCAGTTCTTC.

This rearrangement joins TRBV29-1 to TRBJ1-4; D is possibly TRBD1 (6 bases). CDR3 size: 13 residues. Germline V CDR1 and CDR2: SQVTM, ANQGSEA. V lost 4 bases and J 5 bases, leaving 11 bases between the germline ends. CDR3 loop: CSVVGQENEKLFF. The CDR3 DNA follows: TGCAGCGTTGTGGGACAAGAAAATGAAAAACTGTTTTTT.

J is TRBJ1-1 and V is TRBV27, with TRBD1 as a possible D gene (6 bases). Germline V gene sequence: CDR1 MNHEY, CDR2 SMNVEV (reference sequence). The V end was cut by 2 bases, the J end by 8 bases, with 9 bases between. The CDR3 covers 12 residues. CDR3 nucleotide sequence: TGTGCCAGCAGTTTAAGCGGGACAGAAGCTTTCTTT. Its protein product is CASSLSGTEAFF.

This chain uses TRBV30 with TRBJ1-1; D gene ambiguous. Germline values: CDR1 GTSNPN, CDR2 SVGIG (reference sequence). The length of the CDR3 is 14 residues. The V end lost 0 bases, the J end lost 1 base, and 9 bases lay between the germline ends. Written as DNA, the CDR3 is TGTGCCTGGAGTGTAGGACCGCCGAACACTGAAGCTTTCTTT. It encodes CAWSVGPPNTEAFF.

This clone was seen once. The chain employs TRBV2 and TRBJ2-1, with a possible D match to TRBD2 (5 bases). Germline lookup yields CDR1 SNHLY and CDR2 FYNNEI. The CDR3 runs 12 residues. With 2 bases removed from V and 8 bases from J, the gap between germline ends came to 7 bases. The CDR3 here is CASSERRDEQFF. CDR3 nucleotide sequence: TGTGCCAGCAGTGAAAGGCGGGATGAGCAGTTCTTC.

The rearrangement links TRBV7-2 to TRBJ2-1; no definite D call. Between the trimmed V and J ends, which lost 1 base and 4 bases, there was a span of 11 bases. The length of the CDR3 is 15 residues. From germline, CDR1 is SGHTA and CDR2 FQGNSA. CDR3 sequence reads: CASSLVGDPYNEQFF. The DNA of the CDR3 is TGTGCCAGCAGCTTAGTAGGAGACCCATACAATGAGCAGTTCTTC.

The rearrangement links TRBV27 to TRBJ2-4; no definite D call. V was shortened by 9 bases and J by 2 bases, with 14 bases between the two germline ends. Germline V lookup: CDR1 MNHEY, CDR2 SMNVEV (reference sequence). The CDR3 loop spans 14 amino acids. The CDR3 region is CASSPVGTKNIQYF. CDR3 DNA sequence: TGTGCCAGTTCCCCAGTGGGGACCAAAAACATTCAGTACTTC.

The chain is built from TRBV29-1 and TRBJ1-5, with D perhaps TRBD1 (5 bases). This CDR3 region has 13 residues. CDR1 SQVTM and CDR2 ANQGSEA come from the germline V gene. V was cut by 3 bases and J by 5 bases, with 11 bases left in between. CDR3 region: CSVEEGEHQPQHF. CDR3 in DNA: TGCAGCGTTGAGGAAGGGGAACATCAGCCCCAGCATTTT.

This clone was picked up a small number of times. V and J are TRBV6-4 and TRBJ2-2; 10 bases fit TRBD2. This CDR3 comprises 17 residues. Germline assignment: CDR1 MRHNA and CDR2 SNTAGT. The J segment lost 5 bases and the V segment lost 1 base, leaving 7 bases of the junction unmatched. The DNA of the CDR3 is TGTGCCAGCAGTGACTACAGCGGGGGGGCCGGGACCGGGGAGCTGTTTTTT. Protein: CASSDYSGGAGTGELFF.

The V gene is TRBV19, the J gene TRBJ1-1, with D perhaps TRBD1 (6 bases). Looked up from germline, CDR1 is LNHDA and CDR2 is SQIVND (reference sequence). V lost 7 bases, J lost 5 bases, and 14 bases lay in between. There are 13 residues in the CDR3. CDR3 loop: CASNREGLTEAFF. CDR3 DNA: TGTGCCAGTAACAGGGAAGGTCTGACTGAAGCTTTCTTT.

In nucleotides, the CDR3 is TGTGCCAGCAGCTGGAGACAGAGCAATGAGCAGTTCTTC. This encodes CASSWRQSNEQFF. V usage is TRBV7-6 and J usage is TRBJ2-1, with D maybe TRBD1 (5 bases). The CDR3 consists of 13 residues. V was pared by 4 bases and J by 6 bases, with 10 bases between. The germline V gene has CDR1 SGHVS and CDR2 FNYEAQ. The entire variable domain, with the rest obtained from reference TRBV7-6 and TRBJ2-1, is as follows: GAGVSQSPRYKVTKRGQDVALRCDPISGHVSLYWYRQALGQGPEFLTYFNYEAQQDKSGLPNDRFSAERPEGSISTLTIQRTEQRDSAMYRCASSWRQSNEQFFGPGTRLTVL.

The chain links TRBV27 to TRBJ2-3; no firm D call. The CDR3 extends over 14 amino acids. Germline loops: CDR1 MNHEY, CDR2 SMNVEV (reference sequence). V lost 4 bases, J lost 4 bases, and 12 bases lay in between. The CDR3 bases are TGTGCCAGCAGTTGGACCGGCAGCGCAGATACGCAGTATTTT. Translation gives CASSWTGSADTQYF.

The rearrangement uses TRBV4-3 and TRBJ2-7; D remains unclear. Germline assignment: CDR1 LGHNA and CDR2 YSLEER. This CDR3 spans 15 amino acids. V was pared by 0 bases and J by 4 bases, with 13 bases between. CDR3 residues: CASSQDAAAPYEQYF. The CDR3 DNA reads TGCGCCAGCAGCCAAGACGCGGCAGCCCCATACGAGCAGTACTTC.

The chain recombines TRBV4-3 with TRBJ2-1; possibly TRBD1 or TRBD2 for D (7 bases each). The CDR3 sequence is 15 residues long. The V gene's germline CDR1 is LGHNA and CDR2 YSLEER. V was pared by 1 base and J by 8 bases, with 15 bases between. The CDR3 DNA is TGCGCCAGCAGCCAAGGGTGGCAGGGGGGGTATGAGCAGTTCTTC. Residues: CASSQGWQGGYEQFF.

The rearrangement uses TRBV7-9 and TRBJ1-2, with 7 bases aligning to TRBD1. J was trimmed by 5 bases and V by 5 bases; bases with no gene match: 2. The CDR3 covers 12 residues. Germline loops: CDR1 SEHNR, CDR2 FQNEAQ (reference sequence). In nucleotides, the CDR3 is TGTGCCAGCAGCACGGGACAGTATGGCTACACCTTC. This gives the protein CASSTGQYGYTF.

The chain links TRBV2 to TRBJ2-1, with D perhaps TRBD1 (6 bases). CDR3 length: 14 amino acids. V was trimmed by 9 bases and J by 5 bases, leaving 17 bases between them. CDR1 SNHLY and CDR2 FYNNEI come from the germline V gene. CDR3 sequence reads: CARGLGGHDNEQFF. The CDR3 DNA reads TGTGCCAGGGGATTAGGGGGACATGACAATGAGCAGTTCTTC.

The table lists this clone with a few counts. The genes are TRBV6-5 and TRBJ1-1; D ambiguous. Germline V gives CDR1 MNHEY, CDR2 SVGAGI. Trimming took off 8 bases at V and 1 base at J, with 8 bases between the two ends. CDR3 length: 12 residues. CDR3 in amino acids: CASSQSNTEAFF. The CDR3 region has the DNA TGTGCCAGCTCACAGTCGAACACTGAAGCTTTCTTT.

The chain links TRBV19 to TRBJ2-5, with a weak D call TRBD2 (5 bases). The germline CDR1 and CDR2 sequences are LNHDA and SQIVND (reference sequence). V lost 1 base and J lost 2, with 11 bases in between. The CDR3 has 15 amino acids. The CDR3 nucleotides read TGTGCCAGTAGTATAGGAAGCGGAGCTCAAGAGACCCAGTACTTC. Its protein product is CASSIGSGAQETQYF.

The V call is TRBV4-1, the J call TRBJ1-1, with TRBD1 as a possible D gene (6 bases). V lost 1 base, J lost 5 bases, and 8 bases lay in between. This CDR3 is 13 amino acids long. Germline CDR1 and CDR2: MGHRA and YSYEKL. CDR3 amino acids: CASSQGRGTEAFF. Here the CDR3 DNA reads TGCGCCAGCAGCCAAGGCAGGGGTACTGAAGCTTTCTTT.

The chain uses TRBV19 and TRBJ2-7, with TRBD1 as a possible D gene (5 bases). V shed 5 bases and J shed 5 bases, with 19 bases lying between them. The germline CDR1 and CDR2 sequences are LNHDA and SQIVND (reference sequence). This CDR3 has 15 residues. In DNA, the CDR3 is TGTGCCAGTAGTCGCCCCGCAGGGTTGGACGACGAGCAGTACTTC. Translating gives CASSRPAGLDDEQYF.

The CDR3 protein is CASSQAPNEQYF. The CDR3 DNA reads as TGCGCCAGCAGCCAAGCCCCAAACGAGCAGTACTTC. This chain joins TRBV4-1 and TRBJ2-7; unclear D gene. V was shortened by 1 base and J by 5 bases, with 6 bases between the two germline ends. CDR3 size: 12 residues. CDR1 is MGHRA, CDR2 YSYEKL, per germline.

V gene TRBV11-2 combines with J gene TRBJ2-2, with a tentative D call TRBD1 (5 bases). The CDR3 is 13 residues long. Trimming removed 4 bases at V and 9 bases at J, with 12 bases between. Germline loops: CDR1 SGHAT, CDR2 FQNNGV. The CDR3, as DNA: TGTGCCAGCAGCTGGGGCTTCGCCCGGGAGCTGTTTTTT. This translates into CASSWGFARELFF.

The CDR3 protein is CASSHGTEAGIQYF. CDR3 in DNA: TGCGCCAGCAGCCACGGGACCGAAGCGGGGATTCAGTACTTC. The rearrangement joins TRBV4-3 to TRBJ2-4, with 7 bases fitting TRBD2. V was clipped by 3 bases and J by 10 bases; unmatched bases: 9. Germline V CDR1 and CDR2: LGHNA, YSLEER. The CDR3 extends over 14 amino acids.